The rows below give T cell receptor beta chains drawn from one sample of a study of T-cell reconstitution after alpha-beta-depleted transplantation in children. One entry per CDR3 protein results from TCRdb running MiXCR on the PCR reads. The sample records a few hundred thousand distinct CDR3 sequences, over 25% being singletons. The sample consisted of PBMCs, taken before TCRalphabeta/CD19-depleted stem cell transplant. These receptors originate from a boy under three years old with Wiskott-Aldrich syndrome, due to receive a stem cell transplant. Both conserved end residues are part of each CDR3. D genes are given only for firm matches. Where a row states a size, it is once, few, many or the class of an expanded clone; other rows omit it.

V gene	CDR3 length	clone size	J gene	D gene	CDR3 protein	CDR3 DNA
TRBV10-3	15	few	TRBJ1-6	.	CAISESTGLYSPLHF	TGTGCCATCAGTGAGTCAACAGGGCTTTATTCACCCCTCCACTTT
TRBV5-1	15	few	TRBJ1-1	TRBD1	CASSLETTGPTEAFF	TGCGCCAGCAGCTTGGAGACGACAGGGCCCACTGAAGCTTTCTTT
TRBV4-1	15	.	TRBJ2-7	.	CASSQERRGSYEQYF	TGCGCCAGCAGCCAAGAACGGCGGGGATCCTACGAGCAGTACTTC
TRBV10-3	13	many	TRBJ2-5	TRBD1	CAISAGGGETQYF	TGTGCCATCAGTGCAGGGGGTGGAGAGACCCAGTACTTC
TRBV5-1	15	.	TRBJ2-1	TRBD2	CASSASTSGRREQFF	TGCGCCAGCAGCGCCTCGACTAGCGGCCGTCGTGAGCAGTTCTTC
TRBV4-1	16	few	TRBJ2-2	TRBD2	CASSQVTSGRLGELFF	TGCGCCAGCAGCCAAGTAACTAGCGGGCGCCTCGGGGAGCTGTTTTTT
TRBV11-2	17	few	TRBJ2-1	TRBD2	CASSPTPSGKRYNEQFF	TGTGCCAGCAGCCCCACCCCTAGCGGGAAGAGATACAATGAGCAGTTCTTC
TRBV5-1	14	few	TRBJ2-7	TRBD1	CASSLTGQGYEQYF	TGCGCCAGCAGCTTAACGGGACAGGGCTACGAGCAGTACTTC
TRBV7-6	17	.	TRBJ2-5	.	CASSLWRRQPRSGTQYF	TGTGCCAGCAGCTTATGGCGTCGACAGCCTAGGTCGGGGACCCAGTACTTC
TRBV4-1	14	.	TRBJ1-1	TRBD1	CASSQATGDTEAFF	TGCGCCAGCAGCCAAGCGACAGGGGACACTGAAGCTTTCTTT
TRBV27	14	.	TRBJ2-3	.	CASSPIYSTDTQYF	TGTGCCAGCAGTCCAATCTACAGCACAGATACGCAGTATTTT
TRBV2	18	few	TRBJ2-1	TRBD2	CASSARHVAGVGYNEQFF	TGTGCCAGCAGTGCTCGGCATGTAGCGGGAGTCGGCTACAATGAGCAGTTCTTC
TRBV5-1	15	.	TRBJ2-7	TRBD2	CASSPGGAGTLEQYF	TGCGCCAGCAGCCCCGGAGGAGCGGGAACCCTAGAGCAGTACTTC
TRBV5-1	13	few	TRBJ2-2	.	CASSSPGGWELFF	TGCGCCAGCAGCTCCCCGGGTGGATGGGAGCTGTTTTTT
TRBV7-9	14	.	TRBJ2-7	TRBD1	CASSPRQGADEQYF	TGTGCCAGCAGCCCCCGACAGGGGGCCGACGAGCAGTACTTC
TRBV20-1	15	.	TRBJ2-5	.	CSAAGGDRLQETQYF	TGCAGTGCGGCCGGGGGGGACAGGCTCCAAGAGACCCAGTACTTC
TRBV4-2	16	.	TRBJ2-1	TRBD2	CASSQGWTSGFHEQFF	TGTGCCAGCAGCCAAGGGTGGACTAGCGGGTTCCATGAGCAGTTCTTC
TRBV25-1	14	few	TRBJ2-3	.	CASSAGEVADTQYF	TGTGCCAGCAGTGCTGGTGAGGTCGCAGATACGCAGTATTTT
TRBV3-1	14	few	TRBJ1-1	.	CASRGGGPNTEAFF	TGTGCCAGCAGAGGCGGGGGGCCGAACACTGAAGCTTTCTTT
TRBV20-1	13	.	TRBJ2-5	TRBD1	CSAAKTGGETQYF	TGCAGTGCTGCAAAGACAGGGGGAGAGACCCAGTACTTC
TRBV20-1	16	.	TRBJ2-7	.	CSARDLVGRFSYEQYF	TGCAGTGCTAGAGATCTGGTAGGGAGGTTCTCCTACGAGCAGTACTTC
TRBV12-3/TRBV12-4	15	.	TRBJ2-5	.	CASSLWGWGEETQYF	TGTGCCAGCAGTTTGTGGGGATGGGGCGAAGAGACCCAGTACTTC
TRBV12-3/TRBV12-4	15	.	TRBJ2-7	TRBD2	CASRLAGVHPYEQYF	TGTGCCAGCAGGTTAGCGGGAGTTCATCCCTACGAGCAGTACTTC
TRBV5-5	17	.	TRBJ2-1	TRBD2	CASSGGLAGASYNEQFF	TGTGCCAGCAGCGGGGGACTAGCGGGAGCCTCCTACAATGAGCAGTTCTTC
TRBV20-1	10	few	TRBJ2-1	TRBD2	CSAEAGQQFF	TGCAGTGCTGAAGCGGGGCAGCAGTTCTTC
TRBV12-3/TRBV12-4	12	few	TRBJ2-3	.	CASSISRDTQYF	TGTGCCAGCAGCATCTCTAGGGATACGCAGTATTTT
TRBV10-2	14	once	TRBJ2-7	TRBD2	CASSALGLAGDWYF	TGCGCCAGCAGTGCGTTGGGACTAGCGGGAGATTGGTACTTC
TRBV20-1	17	.	TRBJ2-3	TRBD2	CSARDNSLAGGADTQYF	TGCAGTGCTAGAGATAATTCCCTGGCGGGAGGTGCAGATACGCAGTATTTT
TRBV5-4	16	few	TRBJ1-6	.	CASSSTGRDYNSPLHF	TGTGCCAGCAGCTCCACAGGGAGGGACTATAATTCACCCCTCCACTTT
TRBV6-2/TRBV6-3	11	.	TRBJ2-1	.	CASRDGPRAFF	TGTGCCAGCAGGGACGGACCGCGTGCGTTCTTC
TRBV5-1	16	.	TRBJ1-4	.	CASSLANPGGAEKLFF	TGCGCCAGCAGCTTGGCCAACCCGGGAGGAGCGGAAAAACTGTTTTTT
TRBV7-2	15	.	TRBJ2-1	TRBD2	CASSSPAGVTYEQFF	TGTGCCAGCAGCTCCCCGGCGGGAGTCACTTATGAGCAGTTCTTC
TRBV18	16	few	TRBJ2-1	TRBD1	CASSPFAWTGSGEQFF	TGTGCCAGCTCACCATTTGCCTGGACAGGTAGTGGCGAGCAGTTCTTC
TRBV12-3/TRBV12-4	13	.	TRBJ1-2	.	CASSFNSGNGYTF	TGTGCCAGCAGTTTTAACAGCGGGAATGGCTACACCTTC
TRBV5-1	13	few	TRBJ1-1	.	CASSFSGGAEAFF	TGCGCCAGCAGCTTCTCTGGGGGGGCTGAAGCTTTCTTT
TRBV7-8	13	few	TRBJ2-7	.	CASSHTPSYEQYF	TGTGCCAGCAGCCATACACCGAGCTACGAGCAGTACTTC
TRBV6-4	15	few	TRBJ2-1	.	CASSGIPSSYNEQFF	TGTGCCAGCAGTGGGATACCGAGCTCCTACAATGAGCAGTTCTTC
TRBV6-5	17	few	TRBJ2-1	TRBD2	CASSSGQGLAGVNEQFF	TGTGCCAGCAGTTCCGGACAAGGACTAGCGGGAGTTAATGAGCAGTTCTTC
TRBV30	13	.	TRBJ2-7	.	CAWSRGVGYEQYF	TGTGCCTGGAGTAGGGGAGTAGGCTACGAGCAGTACTTC
TRBV5-1	13	many	TRBJ2-3	.	CASSLVGTDTQYF	TGCGCCAGCAGCTTGGTGGGAACAGATACGCAGTATTTT
TRBV20-1	13	.	TRBJ1-5	.	CSAKAVINQPQHF	TGCAGTGCTAAAGCAGTTATCAATCAGCCCCAGCATTTT
TRBV9	14	few	TRBJ2-3	.	CASSVAGEFDTQYF	TGTGCCAGCAGCGTAGCGGGGGAGTTCGATACGCAGTATTTT
TRBV4-1	15	.	TRBJ2-7	TRBD1	CASSQGDRSSYEQYF	TGCGCCAGCAGCCAAGGGGACAGGAGCTCCTACGAGCAGTACTTC